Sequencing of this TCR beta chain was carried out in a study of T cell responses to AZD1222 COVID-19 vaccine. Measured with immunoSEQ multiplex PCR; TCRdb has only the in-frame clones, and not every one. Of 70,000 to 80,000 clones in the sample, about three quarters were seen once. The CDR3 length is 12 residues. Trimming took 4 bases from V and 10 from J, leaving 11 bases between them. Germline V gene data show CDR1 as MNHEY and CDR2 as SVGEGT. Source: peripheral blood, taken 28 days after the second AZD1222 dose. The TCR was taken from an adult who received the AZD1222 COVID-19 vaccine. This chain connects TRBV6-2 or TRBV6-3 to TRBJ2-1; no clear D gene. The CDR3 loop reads CASSLVAYEQFF. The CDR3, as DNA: TGTGCCAGCAGTTTGGTAGCCTACGAGCAGTTCTTC.